This T cell receptor beta chain was identified in a study of early T cells in non-severe SARS-CoV-2 infection. Study-wide context: Sequencing was performed on bulk RNA from unsorted whole blood, leaving chains unpaired. Study-wide results and limits: Comparison of clonotypes with VDJdb favored anti-spike CD8 responses while missing private and CD4 specificities.

This clonotype was detected only a few times. Its target is not known. Unique molecular identifiers (one per individual cDNA molecule) were attached. Using its own MiXCR run on the 5' RACE reads, TCRdb lists one record per CDR3 protein. This sample has some 83,000 distinct CDR3 sequences, with less than 11% found just once. This TCR was sampled from an adult who was a healthcare worker with PCR-confirmed SARS-CoV-2 infection or an uninfected control (not recorded which). Sample: whole blood, taken at baseline.

In DNA form, the CDR3 reads TGTGCCAGCAGTGTGGATAACACCGGGGAGCTGTTTTTT. This translates into CASSVDNTGELFF. The chain carries TRBV6-4 and TRBJ2-2; no definite D call. This CDR3 is 13 amino acids long. V dropped 4 bases and J dropped 2 bases, with 5 bases sitting between them. Germline V gene data show CDR1 as MRHNA and CDR2 as SNTAGT.